The 21 T cell receptor beta chains reported below all come from one sample, sequenced in a study of blood T cell repertoires in COVID-19 (dated by TCRdb to 2018 to 2020). The library was made by the immunoSEQ multiplex PCR assay. This is the immuneACCESS table as TCRdb keeps it, with only in-frame sequences that have V and J called. A part of the clones is gone; compared with another copy, unresolved V genes explain less than half, and the rest is unexplained. The sample records more than 150,000 clones, about 80% of which are singletons. The top ten hold approximately 7.3% of the sample. Sequencing was done on a sample of peripheral blood. These receptors were obtained from a human donor in a cohort sampled during active COVID-19.

This clone has more than one count but fewer than ten. This rearrangement joins TRBV6-5 to TRBJ1-2; D is possibly TRBD1 (5 bases). This CDR3 has 14 amino acids. V shed 6 bases and J shed 4 bases, with 15 bases lying between them. CDR1 and CDR2 (germline): MNHEY, SVGAGI. The CDR3 reads CASSKQTEVYGYTF. The CDR3 nucleotides read TGTGCCAGCAGCAAGCAGACAGAAGTCTATGGCTACACCTTC.

CDR3 region: CASSELAGGSDTQYF. The DNA of the CDR3 is TGCGCCAGCAGTGAACTAGCGGGGGGGTCGGATACGCAGTATTTT. The J gene is TRBJ2-3, the V gene TRBV10-2; 13 bases line up with TRBD2. J gave up 6 bases and V 3 bases, and 3 bases lay outside the gene matches. CDR1 is WSHSY, CDR2 SAAADI, per germline. The CDR3 spans 15 residues.

The genes are TRBV13 and TRBJ2-7; 9 nucleotides align to TRBD1. The CDR3 spans 14 residues. With 5 bases clipped from V and 2 bases from J, the junction kept 4 bases outside the gene matches. Per germline, CDR1 PRHDT and CDR2 FYEKMQ (reference sequence). Here the CDR3 DNA reads TGTGCCAGCAGCACGGGACAGGGTCCCTACGAGCAGTACTTC. This sequence encodes CASSTGQGPYEQYF.

J is TRBJ2-1 and V is TRBV7-3, with TRBD2 identical over 9 bases. The germline V gene has CDR1 SGHTA and CDR2 FQGTGA. The ends lost 2 bases at V and 5 bases at J; junction bases unmatched: 10. This CDR3 is 17 amino acids long. Here the CDR3 reads CASSLRSGGPTHNEQFF. CDR3 nucleotide sequence: TGTGCCAGCAGCTTACGAAGCGGGGGGCCCACTCACAATGAGCAGTTCTTC.

The J gene is TRBJ1-5, the V gene TRBV6-5; the D gene is possibly TRBD1 (5 bases). The V end was cut by 6 bases, the J end by 3 bases, with 12 bases between. The V gene's germline CDR1 is MNHEY and CDR2 SVGAGI. This CDR3 has 14 residues. CDR3 region: CASSRDRLNQPQHF. The DNA for the CDR3 is TGTGCCAGCAGCCGTGACAGACTCAATCAGCCCCAGCATTTT.

The chain is built from TRBV5-1 and TRBJ1-2, with no clear D. The length of the CDR3 is 19 residues. V gave up 0 bases and J gave up 0 bases, with 21 bases separating them. Germline assignment: CDR1 SGHRS and CDR2 YFSETQ. CDR3 nucleotides: TGCGCCAGCAGCTTGGATGGCAGCGGCCCCAGACCGGCTAACTATGGCTACACCTTC. Residues: CASSLDGSGPRPANYGYTF. Complete variable domain (other parts from reference TRBV5-1 and TRBJ1-2): KAGVTQTPRYLIKTRGQQVTLSCSPISGHRSVSWYQQTPGQGLQFLFEYFSETQRNKGNFPGRFSGRQFSNSRSEMNVSTLELGDSALYLCASSLDGSGPRPANYGYTFGSGTRLTVV.

The gene calls are TRBV5-6 and TRBJ1-3; D is unresolved. Trimming left V 4 bases short and J 0 bases short, with 11 bases between. The CDR3 extends over 15 amino acids. The germline CDR1 and CDR2 sequences are SGHDT and YYEEEE. The CDR3 region is CASSRGLNSGNTIYF. CDR3 bases: TGTGCCAGCAGCCGTGGACTGAACTCTGGAAACACCATATATTTT.

This rearrangement joins TRBV15 to TRBJ2-7; D remains ambiguous. The CDR3 consists of 17 residues. The ends were cut back, 1 base at V and 4 bases at J, with 20 bases in the middle. Germline V gene sequence: CDR1 LNHNV, CDR2 YYDKDF (reference sequence). The CDR3 loop is CATSRVIGGRPGYEQYF. DNA for the CDR3: TGTGCCACCAGCAGAGTAATCGGCGGTCGACCCGGATACGAGCAGTACTTC.

This clone was observed a handful of times. This rearrangement joins TRBV9 to TRBJ1-2; possible D gene TRBD1, 5 bases. V dropped 4 bases and J dropped 3 bases, with 16 bases sitting between them. The CDR3 contains 15 residues. The germline V gene has CDR1 SGDLS and CDR2 YYNGEE. DNA for the CDR3: TGTGCCAGCAGCCCAGCCGGGCCCAGGGACTATGGCTACACCTTC. Translated, it gives CASSPAGPRDYGYTF.

The genes are TRBV5-1 and TRBJ2-7; a possible D gene is TRBD1 (5 bases). The CDR3 is 12 residues long. The V end was cut by 5 bases, the J end by 6 bases, with 12 bases between. CDR1 and CDR2 from the germline V gene are SGHRS and YFSETQ. CDR3 loop: CASRRGTSEQYF. The CDR3 coding sequence is TGCGCCAGCAGAAGGGGAACGAGCGAGCAGTACTTC. Drawing the rest from reference TRBV5-1 and TRBJ2-7, the complete variable domain is KAGVTQTPRYLIKTRGQQVTLSCSPISGHRSVSWYQQTPGQGLQFLFEYFSETQRNKGNFPGRFSGRQFSNSRSEMNVSTLELGDSALYLCASRRGTSEQYFGPGTRLTVT.

CDR3 in DNA: TGTGCCAGCAGTTTTGTCGGTAACACTGAAGCTTTCTTT. Translating it yields CASSFVGNTEAFF. The chain recombines TRBV27 with TRBJ1-1; D gene unclear. The ends were cut back, 3 bases at V and 2 bases at J, with 7 bases in the middle. The CDR3 sequence is 13 residues long. Germline values: CDR1 MNHEY, CDR2 SMNVEV (reference sequence).

The chain joins TRBV5-1 to TRBJ1-2; D is possibly TRBD1 (6 bases). Germline lookup yields CDR1 SGHRS and CDR2 YFSETQ. The CDR3 sequence is 14 residues long. The germline V and J ends were trimmed by 4 bases and 6 bases, with 16 bases remaining between them. In DNA form, the CDR3 reads TGCGCCAGCAGCCCTGTACAGGGCGTTAATGGCTACACCTTC. Its protein product is CASSPVQGVNGYTF.

J is TRBJ2-1 and V is TRBV3-1 (or the pseudogene TRBV3-2), with D hard to call. The CDR3 extends over 17 amino acids. Per germline, CDR1 LGHDT and CDR2 YNNKEL (reference sequence). The V end lost 3 bases, the J end lost 5 bases, and 20 bases lay between the germline ends. The CDR3 loop is CASSHIAKVPSDNEQFF. CDR3 nucleotides: TGTGCCAGCAGCCATATCGCCAAAGTACCTAGTGACAATGAGCAGTTCTTC.

This clone was detected only once. The chain is built from TRBV5-1 and TRBJ1-1; 10 bases are a match to TRBD1. Germline values: CDR1 SGHRS, CDR2 YFSETQ. After removal of 0 bases from V and 5 bases from J, the junction contained 16 bases not matched to a gene. The CDR3 totals 19 residues. The CDR3 DNA sequence: TGCGCCAGCAGCTTGGCCCTTCGTCCGGGACAGGGGATTGGGACTGAAGCTTTCTTT. Translated, it gives CASSLALRPGQGIGTEAFF.

A remark on this clone: Other DNA sequences in the sample encode the same CDR3. CDR3 region: CASSVGTGNTEAFF. Written as DNA, the CDR3 is TGTGCCAGCAGCGTAGGGACTGGGAACACTGAAGCTTTCTTT. The genes are TRBV9 and TRBJ1-1; unclear D gene. Trimming pared 0 bases from V and 1 base from J, leaving 7 bases between. This CDR3 comprises 14 residues. Germline V gives CDR1 SGDLS, CDR2 YYNGEE.

Written as DNA, the CDR3 is TGTGCCAGCAGCCAAGTTCAGGGTAGCTCCTACGAGCAGTACTTC. It translates to CASSQVQGSSYEQYF. The genes are TRBV4-2 and TRBJ2-7; a possible D gene is TRBD1 (5 bases). V shed 1 base and J shed 0 bases, with 10 bases lying between them. CDR1 is LGHNA, CDR2 YNFKEQ, per germline. The CDR3 sequence is 15 residues long.

This clone appeared once. CDR3 amino acids: CASRLLGSGNQPQHF. CDR3 bases: TGTGCCAGCAGACTCCTCGGCAGCGGCAATCAGCCCCAGCATTTT. V usage is TRBV27 and J usage is TRBJ1-5; D is unclear. CDR3 length: 15 amino acids. Per the germline V gene, CDR1 is MNHEY and CDR2 is SMNVEV (reference sequence). V was pared by 6 bases and J by 2 bases, with 14 bases between.

This clone was observed once. The rearrangement uses TRBV19 and TRBJ1-1, with 7 bases aligning to TRBD1. V lost 10 bases and J lost 4; bases outside the gene matches: 9. The germline V gene encodes CDR1 LNHDA and CDR2 SQIVND (reference sequence). There are 13 residues in the CDR3. In nucleotides, the CDR3 is TGTGCCACCCAACAGGGGAAGTTCACTGAAGCTTTCTTT. Translating it yields CATQQGKFTEAFF.

J is TRBJ1-5 and V is TRBV14; D not resolved. CDR1 and CDR2 (germline): SGHDN, FVKESK. V was trimmed by 2 bases and J by 4 bases, leaving 18 bases between them. The CDR3 length is 17 residues. CDR3 sequence (DNA): TGTGCCAGCAGCCAACCTAAACAGTTGAGCCTAAATCAGCCCCAGCATTTT. Translation gives CASSQPKQLSLNQPQHF.

This clone was counted a few times. The J gene is TRBJ1-6, the V gene TRBV4-1; the D is unclear. CDR1 and CDR2 (germline): MGHRA, YSYEKL. CDR3 length equals 14 residues. V dropped 0 bases and J dropped 7 bases, with 7 bases sitting between them. The CDR3 spells CASSQDGNNSPLHF. The CDR3 nucleotides are TGCGCCAGCAGCCAAGATGGCAACAATTCACCCCTCCACTTT.

This rearrangement joins TRBV6-6 to TRBJ1-1; 8 bases line up with TRBD1. With 4 bases clipped from V and 4 bases from J, the junction kept 8 bases outside the gene matches. This CDR3 comprises 15 residues. CDR1 is MNHNY and CDR2 is SVGAGI in the germline V gene (reference sequence). CDR3 amino acids: CASSSRGRMGTEAFF. CDR3 sequence (DNA): TGTGCCAGCAGTTCCAGGGGGCGCATGGGCACTGAAGCTTTCTTT.